The 15 T cell receptor beta chains given below trace back to one sample, sequenced in a study of human thymus T cells. Libraries were prepared by immunoSEQ multiplex PCR; TCRdb keeps only in-frame clonotypes and omits some of them. The sample has approximately 49,000 clones; 95% are singletons. The sample taken for sequencing was blood. The receptors derive from a girl less than two years old with a congenital heart defect but otherwise immunologically healthy.

The rearrangement links TRBV28 to TRBJ2-5; D tentatively reads TRBD1 or TRBD2 (5 bases each). The CDR3 length is 16 residues. Germline-derived CDR1 and CDR2 are MDHEN and SYDVKM. Deletions cut 5 bases from V and 5 bases from J, with 21 bases between. CDR3 bases: TGTGCCAGCAGTGCCCCGGGACCACCCGATGGGGAGACCCAGTACTTC. Translated, it gives CASSAPGPPDGETQYF.

The CDR3 DNA is TGTGCCAGCAGCCTCGACAGGGGTCCATCGGACTACACCTTC. As protein: CASSLDRGPSDYTF. J is TRBJ1-2 and V is TRBV6-6; 8 positions agree with TRBD1. The V gene's germline CDR1 is MNHNY and CDR2 SVGAGI (reference sequence). The CDR3 extends over 14 amino acids. Trimming at V came to 6 bases and at J to 10 bases, leaving 13 bases not matched to a gene.

This clone was observed once. The J gene is TRBJ2-5, the V gene TRBV5-6, with unresolved D. The germline CDR1 and CDR2 sequences are SGHDT and YYEEEE. V lost 4 bases to trimming and J lost 3 bases, with 13 bases between them. CDR3 length: 14 amino acids. CDR3 protein: CASSQNAREETQYF. In DNA, the CDR3 is TGTGCCAGCAGCCAGAACGCAAGAGAAGAGACCCAGTACTTC.

The chain has TRBV6-6 and TRBJ2-7; 8 bases map to TRBD2. V shed 7 bases and J 3 bases; nucleotides not matched to a gene: 2. Per the germline V gene, CDR1 is MNHNY and CDR2 is SVGAGI (reference sequence). CDR3 length: 12 residues. CDR3 loop: CASKGTSYEQYF. CDR3 nucleotide sequence: TGTGCCAGCAAAGGGACTAGCTACGAGCAGTACTTC.

V usage is TRBV7-2 and J usage is TRBJ1-3, with 12 nucleotides matching TRBD1. This CDR3 contains 15 residues. J gave up 8 bases and V 4 bases, and 6 bases lay outside the gene matches. Germline loops: CDR1 SGHTA, CDR2 FQGNSA. The CDR3 protein is CASSYGTGGWDTIYF. CDR3 nucleotide sequence: TGTGCCAGCAGCTACGGGACAGGGGGCTGGGACACCATATATTTT.

The chain employs TRBV28 and TRBJ1-2; no firm D call. The CDR3 contains 10 residues. CDR1 is MDHEN, CDR2 SYDVKM, per germline. V gave up 8 bases and J gave up 4 bases, with 5 bases separating them. The CDR3 nucleotides read TGTGCCAGCGGCTTCTATGGCTACACCTTC. The encoded protein is CASGFYGYTF.

The V and J genes are TRBV28 and TRBJ2-7, with D possibly being TRBD1 or TRBD2 (6 bases each). This CDR3 is 15 amino acids long. CDR1 MDHEN and CDR2 SYDVKM come from the germline V gene. Deletions cut 8 bases from V and 3 bases from J, with 20 bases between. In DNA, the CDR3 is TGTGCCAGCGGAACCCGGGGGACACCCGTCTACGAGCAGTACTTC. Translated: CASGTRGTPVYEQYF.

The chain has TRBV5-1 and TRBJ1-2; 7 bases are shared with TRBD1. The J segment lost 4 bases and the V segment lost 4 bases, leaving 7 bases of the junction unmatched. This CDR3 has 14 amino acids. Germline CDR1 is SGHRS and CDR2 is YFSETQ. This CDR3 reads CASSESGTVYGYTF. CDR3 nucleotide sequence: TGCGCCAGCAGCGAATCCGGGACAGTCTATGGCTACACCTTC.

This chain joins TRBV14 and TRBJ2-3; 9 bases agree with TRBD2. CDR3 length: 18 amino acids. The V gene's germline CDR1 is SGHDN and CDR2 FVKESK. The junction had 13 bases not matched to a gene; V was cut back by 0 bases and J by 6 bases. The CDR3 is CASSQELPTGTSLDTQYF. CDR3 sequence (DNA): TGTGCCAGCAGCCAAGAACTGCCGACCGGGACTAGCCTCGATACGCAGTATTTT.

This rearrangement joins TRBV27 to TRBJ2-5, with 9 positions matching TRBD1. The germline V gene has CDR1 MNHEY and CDR2 SMNVEV (reference sequence). This CDR3 has 18 amino acids. V lost 3 bases, J lost 1 base, and 12 bases stayed unmatched. Here the CDR3 reads CASSFAGQGGGLQETQYF. The CDR3 nucleotides are TGTGCCAGCAGTTTTGCGGGACAGGGTGGGGGGCTCCAAGAGACCCAGTACTTC.

The V gene is TRBV19, the J gene TRBJ2-7; D could derive from TRBD1 or TRBD2 (6 bases each). Between the trimmed V and J ends, which lost 5 bases and 9 bases, there was a span of 20 bases. Germline V gene sequence: CDR1 LNHDA, CDR2 SQIVND (reference sequence). The CDR3 has 14 residues. CDR3 residues: CASSADGGPVRQYF. CDR3 bases: TGTGCCAGTAGTGCCGACGGGGGCCCTGTGAGGCAGTACTTC. Variable domain in full (rest from reference TRBV19 and TRBJ2-7): DGGITQSPKYLFRKEGQNVTLSCEQNLNHDAMYWYRQDPGQGLRLIYYSQIVNDFQKGDIAEGYSVSREKKESFPLTVTSAQKNPTAFYLCASSADGGPVRQYFGPGTRLTVT.

The J gene is TRBJ2-7, the V gene TRBV30; 7 bases fit TRBD1. V lost 1 base and J lost 3; bases outside the gene matches: 3. The CDR3 consists of 13 residues. Germline assignment: CDR1 GTSNPN and CDR2 SVGIG (reference sequence). The CDR3 DNA sequence: TGTGCCTGGAGTGAGGACAGGCTCTACGAGCAGTACTTC. Its translation is CAWSEDRLYEQYF. The full variable domain, with the rest looked up from reference TRBV30 and TRBJ2-7, is SQTIHQWPATLVQPVGSPLSLECTVEGTSNPNLYWYRQAAGRGLQLLFYSVGIGQISSEVPQNLSASRPQDRQFILSSKKLLLSDSGFYLCAWSEDRLYEQYFGPGTRLTVT.

V usage is TRBV2 and J usage is TRBJ1-1; no clear D gene. Trimming pared 7 bases from V and 8 bases from J, leaving 11 bases between. CDR1 is SNHLY, CDR2 FYNNEI, per germline. The CDR3 has 11 amino acids. Here the CDR3 reads CASTRGGEAFF. The CDR3 DNA is TGTGCCAGCACCCGGGGTGGCGAAGCTTTCTTT.

The chain couples TRBV5-4 to TRBJ2-2; the D gene is possibly TRBD1 (5 bases). In germline, CDR1 is SGHNT, CDR2 YYREEE (reference sequence). V lost 4 bases, J lost 3 bases, and 7 bases lay in between. The CDR3 length is 13 residues. This CDR3 reads CASSPGYTGELFF. The CDR3 bases are TGTGCCAGCAGCCCAGGGTACACCGGGGAGCTGTTTTTT.

The rearrangement links TRBV6-5 to TRBJ1-2, with D possibly TRBD1 on 5 matching bases. Trimming left V 10 bases short and J 7 bases short, with 13 bases between. The CDR3 totals 11 residues. Looked up from germline, CDR1 is MNHEY and CDR2 is SVGAGI. The chain's CDR3 is CATRGGSGYTF. DNA of the CDR3: TGTGCCACTCGTGGGGGTTCTGGCTACACCTTC.